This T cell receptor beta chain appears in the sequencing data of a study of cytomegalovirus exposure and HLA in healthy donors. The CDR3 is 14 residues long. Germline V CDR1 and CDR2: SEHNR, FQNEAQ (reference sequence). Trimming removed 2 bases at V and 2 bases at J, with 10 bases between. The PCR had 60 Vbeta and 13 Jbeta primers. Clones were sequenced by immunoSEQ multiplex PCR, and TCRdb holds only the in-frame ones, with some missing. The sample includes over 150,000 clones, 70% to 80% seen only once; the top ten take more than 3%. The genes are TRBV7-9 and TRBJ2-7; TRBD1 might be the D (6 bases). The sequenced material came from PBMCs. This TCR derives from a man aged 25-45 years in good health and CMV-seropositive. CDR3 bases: TGTGCCAGCAGCTTACGGACAGCAACCTACGAGCAGTACTTC. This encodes CASSLRTATYEQYF.